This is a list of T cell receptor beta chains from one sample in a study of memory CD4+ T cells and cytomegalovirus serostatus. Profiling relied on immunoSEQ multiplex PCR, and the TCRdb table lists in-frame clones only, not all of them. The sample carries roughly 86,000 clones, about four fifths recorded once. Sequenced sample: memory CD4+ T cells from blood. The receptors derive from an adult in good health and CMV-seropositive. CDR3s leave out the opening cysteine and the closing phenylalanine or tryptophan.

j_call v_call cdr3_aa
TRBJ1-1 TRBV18 ASSPPGGGTEAF
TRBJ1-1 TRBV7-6 ASSLLGPDTEAF
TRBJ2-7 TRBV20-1 SAFEGEQY
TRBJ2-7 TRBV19 ASSMTATTYEQY
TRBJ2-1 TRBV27 ASSPLRLAGSTYNEQF
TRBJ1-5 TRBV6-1 ASSSKWDSNQPQH
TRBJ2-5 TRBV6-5 ASRGYGETQY
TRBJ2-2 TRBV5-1 ASSLVPDRTTGELF
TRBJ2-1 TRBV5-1 ASSLGTTKGEQF
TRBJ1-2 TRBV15 ATSRESGRPT
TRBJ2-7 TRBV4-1 ASSQVSGWSDEQY
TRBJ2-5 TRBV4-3 ASSQDGGLAGGETQY
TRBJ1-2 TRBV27 ASKDRDYGYT